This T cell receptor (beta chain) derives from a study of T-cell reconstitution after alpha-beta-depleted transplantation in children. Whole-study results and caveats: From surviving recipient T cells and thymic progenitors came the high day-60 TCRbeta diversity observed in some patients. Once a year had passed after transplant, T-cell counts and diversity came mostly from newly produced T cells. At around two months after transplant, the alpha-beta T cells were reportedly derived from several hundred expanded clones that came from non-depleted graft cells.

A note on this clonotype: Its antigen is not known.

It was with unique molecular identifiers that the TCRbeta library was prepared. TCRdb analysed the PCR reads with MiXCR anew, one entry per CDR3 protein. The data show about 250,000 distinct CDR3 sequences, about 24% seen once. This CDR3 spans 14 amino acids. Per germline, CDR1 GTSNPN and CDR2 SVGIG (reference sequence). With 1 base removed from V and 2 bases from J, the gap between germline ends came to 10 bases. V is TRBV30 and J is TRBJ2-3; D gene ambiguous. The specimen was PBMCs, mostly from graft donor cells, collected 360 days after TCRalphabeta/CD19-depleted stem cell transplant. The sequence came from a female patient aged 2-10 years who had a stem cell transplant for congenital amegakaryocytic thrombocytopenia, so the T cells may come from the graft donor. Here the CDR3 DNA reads TGTGCCTGGAGTGGTACGATTTACACAGATACGCAGTATTTT. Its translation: CAWSGTIYTDTQYF. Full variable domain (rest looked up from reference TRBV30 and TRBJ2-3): SQTIHQWPATLVQPVGSPLSLECTVEGTSNPNLYWYRQAAGRGLQLLFYSVGIGQISSEVPQNLSASRPQDRQFILSSKKLLLSDSGFYLCAWSGTIYTDTQYFGPGTRLTVL.